Presented here are 13 T cell receptor beta chains from one specimen sequenced in a study of blood T cell repertoires in COVID-19. Profiled with immunoSEQ multiplex PCR; TCRdb holds only in-frame clones, not every one. The table records tens of thousands of clones, over 75% of them present only once. Specimen: peripheral blood. The receptors here all came from a man aged 45-65 years with COVID-19, enrolled during active disease.

This chain's CDR3 is CASSTGAQYF. The CDR3 DNA sequence: TGCGCCAGCAGCACGGGAGCTCAGTACTTC. The chain joins TRBV4-3 to TRBJ2-4; D might be TRBD2 (6 bases). The germline V gene has CDR1 LGHNA and CDR2 YSLEER. Between the trimmed V and J ends, which lost 5 bases and 12 bases, there was a span of 8 bases. CDR3 length equals 10 residues.

The DNA for the CDR3 is TGTGCCAGCAGCACAGGGGGTAATTCACCCCTCCACTTT. Translating gives CASSTGGNSPLHF. The V gene is TRBV11-2, the J gene TRBJ1-6; 8 nucleotides agree with TRBD1. The J segment lost 6 bases and the V segment lost 5 bases, leaving 0 bases of the junction unmatched. Germline CDR1 is SGHAT and CDR2 is FQNNGV. The length of the CDR3 is 13 residues.

The rearrangement links TRBV19 to TRBJ1-5, with 9 bases fitting TRBD1. Germline CDR1 is LNHDA and CDR2 is SQIVND (reference sequence). Trimming cost V 4 bases and J 6 bases; bases outside gene matches: 4. The length of the CDR3 is 14 residues. This chain's CDR3 is CASSRGQGGQPQHF. The CDR3 DNA reads TGTGCCAGTAGTAGGGGACAGGGCGGTCAGCCCCAGCATTTT.

This clone was recorded once. The chain uses TRBV3-1 (or the pseudogene TRBV3-2) and TRBJ1-6; D is unresolved. Trimming left V 5 bases short and J 1 base short, with 12 bases between. The CDR3 loop spans 16 amino acids. Germline V lookup: CDR1 LGHDT, CDR2 YNNKEL (reference sequence). The CDR3 here is CASSSRGISYNSPLHF. CDR3 nucleotides: TGTGCCAGCAGCTCTCGAGGGATATCCTATAATTCACCCCTCCACTTT.

The J gene is TRBJ1-1, the V gene TRBV15, with unresolved D. The germline V and J ends were trimmed by 1 base and 3 bases, with 15 bases remaining between them. Germline-derived CDR1 and CDR2 are LNHNV and YYDKDF (reference sequence). The CDR3 has 16 residues. For the CDR3, the DNA is TGTGCCACCAGCAGAGGTTATCGGGGTAGGGACACTGAAGCTTTCTTT. This codes for CATSRGYRGRDTEAFF.

Remarks on this clone: The germline gene is not matched at one end of the junction; a read error may be the cause. This CDR3 is also generated by other DNA sequences in the sample. This chain links TRBV12-3 or TRBV12-4 with TRBJ1-6; 7 bases are a match to TRBD1. This CDR3 has 12 residues. The CDR3 loop reads CASSQGDSPLHF. The CDR3 DNA sequence: TGTGCCAGCAGTCAGGGGGATTCACCTCTCCACTTT.

The chain couples TRBV7-9 to TRBJ2-2; 7 nucleotides match TRBD2. The length of the CDR3 is 14 residues. CDR1 SEHNR and CDR2 FQNEAQ come from the germline V gene (reference sequence). With 6 bases clipped from V and 4 bases from J, the junction kept 5 bases outside the gene matches. CDR3 sequence (DNA): TGTGCCAGCAGAGTGCGGGAGCTCACCGGGGAGCTGTTTTTT. It codes for CASRVRELTGELFF.

The rearrangement joins TRBV6-5 to TRBJ2-1; TRBD2 matches at 7 bases. This CDR3 region has 14 residues. Trimming cost V 5 bases and J 7 bases; bases outside gene matches: 8. Looked up from germline, CDR1 is MNHEY and CDR2 is SVGAGI. The CDR3 DNA is TGTGCCAGCAGTCCCGCCGGGAGGAGGAATGAGCAGTTCTTC. This codes for CASSPAGRRNEQFF.

The chain carries TRBV18 and TRBJ2-5, with D possibly being TRBD2 (5 bases). Germline V CDR1 and CDR2: KGHSH, LQKENI. CDR3 length: 17 residues. Trimming pared 0 bases from V and 4 bases from J, leaving 18 bases between. CDR3: CASSPPWARGSSETQYF. The CDR3 DNA sequence: TGTGCCAGCTCACCACCTTGGGCTCGGGGATCCTCAGAGACCCAGTACTTC.

The gene calls are TRBV9 and TRBJ1-2; tentatively, D is TRBD1 (5 bases). With 5 bases removed from V and 2 bases from J, the gap between germline ends came to 13 bases. The CDR3 runs to 14 residues. The germline V gene encodes CDR1 SGDLS and CDR2 YYNGEE. DNA of the CDR3: TGTGCCAGCAGTTCAGGGCAGTTAAACTATGGCTACACCTTC. It yields the protein CASSSGQLNYGYTF. Drawing the rest from reference TRBV9 and TRBJ1-2, the complete variable domain is DSGVTQTPKHLITATGQRVTLRCSPRSGDLSVYWYQQSLDQGLQFLIQYYNGEERAKGNILERFSAQQFPDLHSELNLSSLELGDSALYFCASSSGQLNYGYTFGSGTRLTVV.

The rearrangement joins TRBV7-3 to TRBJ2-1; D remains unclear. The CDR3 totals 13 residues. CDR1 SGHTA and CDR2 FQGTGA come from the germline V gene. V lost 2 bases and J 6 bases, leaving 8 bases between the germline ends. CDR3 in DNA: TGTGCCAGCAGCTTACACCTAGGCAATGAGCAGTTCTTC. Amino acids: CASSLHLGNEQFF.

The rearrangement links TRBV27 to TRBJ1-1; 7 bases line up with TRBD1. Germline CDR1 MNHEY, CDR2 SMNVEV (reference sequence). The CDR3 contains 14 residues. V dropped 2 bases and J dropped 4; count of bases not matched to a gene: 4. This chain's CDR3 is CASSLKGTVTEAFF. The DNA for the CDR3 is TGTGCCAGCAGTTTAAAAGGGACAGTCACTGAAGCTTTCTTT.

V usage is TRBV30 and J usage is TRBJ1-3; 9 bases are shared with TRBD1. The CDR3 loop spans 16 amino acids. Germline V gene lookup returns CDR1 GTSNPN and CDR2 SVGIG (reference sequence). V gave up 3 bases and J gave up 3 bases; unmatched junction bases: 9. The CDR3 DNA reads TGTGCCTGGAGGGACAGGGGTGGACCGCATGGAAACACCATATATTTT. Amino acid sequence: CAWRDRGGPHGNTIYF.